A single T cell receptor (beta chain) is shown here with its context. Its matching antigen is unknown. MiXCR, run by TCRdb on the 5' RACE reads, gives a single entry per CDR3 protein. Counted here are 150,000 to 200,000 distinct CDR3 sequences, around 10% occurring once; the ten biggest clones make up about 3.5%. The data were obtained in a study of T-cell memory formation after mild COVID-19. Study conclusions and caveats: In pre-infection memory, a portion of responding clones appeared, which suggested that cross-reactive memory joined.

The CDR3 runs to 13 residues. Germline V gene lookup returns CDR1 MNHNY and CDR2 SVGAGI (reference sequence). Deletions cut 8 bases from V and 8 bases from J, with 15 bases between. The clonotype comes from a man aged 18-30 years who had mild COVID-19 (a few samples of this study predate the infection). Cell type and time point are not known. Input material: PBMCs or a T cell subset sorted from them (not recorded which). The chain links TRBV6-6 to TRBJ1-4, with no clear D. CDR3 sequence: CASLGSAVEKLFF. The CDR3 bases are TGTGCCAGCCTAGGATCGGCGGTCGAAAAACTGTTTTTT.